The 5 T cell receptor beta chains given below trace back to one sample, sequenced in a study of cytomegalovirus exposure and HLA in healthy donors. Vbeta (60) and Jbeta (13) primers were used in the PCR. Data came from immunoSEQ multiplex PCR; TCRdb stores just in-frame clones and leaves some out. The profile shows tens of thousands of clones, approximately 81% of them singletons. Sample: PBMCs. The source of these receptors is a woman in her twenties or thirties in good health and CMV-seropositive.

The V call is TRBV28, the J call TRBJ1-5, with D possibly TRBD1 on 6 matching bases. The CDR3 contains 14 residues. The ends were cut back, 3 bases at V and 4 bases at J, with 10 bases in the middle. Germline lookup yields CDR1 MDHEN and CDR2 SYDVKM. CDR3 amino acids: CASSLMGQNQPQHF. CDR3 bases: TGTGCCAGCAGTTTGATGGGACAAAATCAGCCCCAGCATTTT.

CDR3 region: CASSVGDRRSTDTQYF. Written as DNA, the CDR3 is TGTGCCAGCAGCGTAGGGGACAGGCGAAGCACAGATACGCAGTATTTT. The V and J genes are TRBV9 and TRBJ2-3; 8 bases agree with TRBD1. From germline, CDR1 is SGDLS and CDR2 YYNGEE. CDR3 length equals 16 residues. V lost 0 bases to trimming and J lost 0 bases; unmatched junction nucleotides: 3.

V gene TRBV4-3 combines with J gene TRBJ2-1; D gene ambiguous. The CDR3 covers 12 residues. CDR1 is LGHNA and CDR2 is YSLEER in the germline V gene. Between the trimmed V and J ends, which lost 0 bases and 8 bases, there was a span of 5 bases. The DNA of the CDR3 is TGCGCCAGCAGCCAAGATCGGGATGAGCAGTTCTTC. This sequence encodes CASSQDRDEQFF.

The V call is TRBV15, the J call TRBJ2-3; D is ambiguous. V lost 0 bases to trimming and J lost 2 bases, with 9 bases between them. This CDR3 spans 15 amino acids. Germline V gene data show CDR1 as LNHNV and CDR2 as YYDKDF (reference sequence). The CDR3 loop reads CATSRDGPFTDTQYF. CDR3 nucleotides: TGTGCCACCAGCAGAGATGGGCCTTTCACAGATACGCAGTATTTT. Full variable domain (remainder filled in from reference TRBV15 and TRBJ2-3): DAMVIQNPRYQVTQFGKPVTLSCSQTLNHNVMYWYQQKSSQAPKLLFHYYDKDFNNEADTPDNFQSRRPNTSFCFLDIRSPGLGDTAMYLCATSRDGPFTDTQYFGPGTRLTVL.

Details on this clone: One end of the junction varies from germline; a read error may be responsible. V usage is TRBV11-3 and J usage is TRBJ1-1; D is possibly TRBD1 (6 bases). This CDR3 contains 13 residues. Per germline, CDR1 SGHNT and CDR2 YENEEA. The CDR3 DNA is TGTGCCAGCAGCCTTGACAGGAACGCTGAAGCTTTCTTT. This sequence encodes CASSLDRNAEAFF.